This record covers a single T cell receptor (beta chain). The entry originates in a study of blood T cell repertoires in COVID-19. Study-wide background: COVID-19 samples from acute and convalescent phases originated in the United States, Italy and Spain.

Measured with immunoSEQ multiplex PCR; TCRdb has only the in-frame clones, and not every one. The table lists 130,000 to 150,000 clones, about 80% of them singletons. The germline gives CDR1 LNHDA, CDR2 SQIVND (reference sequence). This CDR3 region has 14 residues. V gave up 7 bases and J gave up 0 bases, with 12 bases separating them. The sample consisted of peripheral blood. The chain couples TRBV19 to TRBJ1-1; D unresolved. This sequence was found in a man between 65 and 80 years old who had recovered from COVID-19. The CDR3: CASKAEVMNTEAFF. DNA of the CDR3: TGTGCCAGTAAGGCGGAAGTTATGAACACTGAAGCTTTCTTT.